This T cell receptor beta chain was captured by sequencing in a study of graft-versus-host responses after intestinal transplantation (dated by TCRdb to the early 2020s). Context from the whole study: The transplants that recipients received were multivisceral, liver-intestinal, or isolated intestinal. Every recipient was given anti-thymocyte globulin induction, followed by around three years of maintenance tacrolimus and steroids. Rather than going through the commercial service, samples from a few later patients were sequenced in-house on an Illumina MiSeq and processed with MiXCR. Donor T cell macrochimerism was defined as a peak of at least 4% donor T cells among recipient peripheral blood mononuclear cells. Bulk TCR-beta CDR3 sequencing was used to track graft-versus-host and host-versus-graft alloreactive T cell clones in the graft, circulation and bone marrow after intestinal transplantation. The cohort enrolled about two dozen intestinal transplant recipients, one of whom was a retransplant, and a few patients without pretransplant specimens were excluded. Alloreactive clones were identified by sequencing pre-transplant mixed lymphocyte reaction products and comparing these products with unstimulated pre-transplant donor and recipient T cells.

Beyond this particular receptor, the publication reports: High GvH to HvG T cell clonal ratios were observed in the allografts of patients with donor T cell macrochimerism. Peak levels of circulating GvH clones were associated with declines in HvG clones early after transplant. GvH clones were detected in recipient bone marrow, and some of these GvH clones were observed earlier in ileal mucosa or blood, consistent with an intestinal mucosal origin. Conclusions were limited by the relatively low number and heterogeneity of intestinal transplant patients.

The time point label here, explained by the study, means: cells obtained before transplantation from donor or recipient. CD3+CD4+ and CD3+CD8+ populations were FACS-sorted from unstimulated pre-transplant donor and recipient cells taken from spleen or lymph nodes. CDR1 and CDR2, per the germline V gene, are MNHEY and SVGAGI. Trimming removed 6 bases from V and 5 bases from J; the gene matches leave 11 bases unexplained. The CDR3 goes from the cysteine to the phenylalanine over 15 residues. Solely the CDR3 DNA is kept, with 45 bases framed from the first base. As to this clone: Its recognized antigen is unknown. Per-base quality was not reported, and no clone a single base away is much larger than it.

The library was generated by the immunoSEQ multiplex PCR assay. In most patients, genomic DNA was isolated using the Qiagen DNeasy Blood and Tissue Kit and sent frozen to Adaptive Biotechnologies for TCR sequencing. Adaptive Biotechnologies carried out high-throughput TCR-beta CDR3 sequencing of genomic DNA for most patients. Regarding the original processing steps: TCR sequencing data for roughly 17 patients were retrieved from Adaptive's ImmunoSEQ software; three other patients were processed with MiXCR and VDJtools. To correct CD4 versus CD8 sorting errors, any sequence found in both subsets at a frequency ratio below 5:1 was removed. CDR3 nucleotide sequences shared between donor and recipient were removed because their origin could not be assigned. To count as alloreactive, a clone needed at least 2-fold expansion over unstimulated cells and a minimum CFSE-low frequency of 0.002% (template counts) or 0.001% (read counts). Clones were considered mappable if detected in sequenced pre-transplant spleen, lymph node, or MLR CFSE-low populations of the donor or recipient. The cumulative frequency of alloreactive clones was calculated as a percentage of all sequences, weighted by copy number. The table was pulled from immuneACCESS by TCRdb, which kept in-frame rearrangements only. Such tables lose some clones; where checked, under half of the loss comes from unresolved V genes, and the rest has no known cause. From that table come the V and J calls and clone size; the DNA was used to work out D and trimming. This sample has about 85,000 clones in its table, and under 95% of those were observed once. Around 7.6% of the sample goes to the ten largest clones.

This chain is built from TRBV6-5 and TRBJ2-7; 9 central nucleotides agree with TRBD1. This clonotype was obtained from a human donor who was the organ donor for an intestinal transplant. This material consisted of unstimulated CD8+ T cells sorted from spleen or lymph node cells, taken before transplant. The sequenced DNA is TGTGCCAGCAGCCAGAATGGACAGGGGAACGACGAGCAGTACTTC. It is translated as CASSQNGQGNDEQYF.